This TCR beta chain came from a study of T cells in Graves' hyperthyroidism and ophthalmopathy. Findings and limits, study-wide: Blood also held most thyroid clonotypes expanded beyond 0.001.

Amplified TCR beta CDR3 regions came from RNA transcripts. With the HTBI primer set, the TCR CDR3 went through a first round of RT-PCR. From the multiplex PCR reads, TCRdb called clonotypes with MiXCR, one entry per CDR3 protein. The repertoire includes 470,000 or so distinct CDR3 sequences, roughly 20% of them detected once, and approximately 25% sits in the top ten. At least ten counts were recorded for this clonotype. Antigen specificity is unknown. Across 18 months, stable Graves' hyperthyroidism was marked by no progression to ophthalmopathy. V lost 2 bases, J lost 2 bases, and 10 bases lay in between. CDR1 and CDR2 from the germline V gene are SGHRS and YFSETQ. The CDR3 sequence is 14 residues long.

The sample was blood. The receptor was derived from a man younger than 35 with Graves' hyperthyroidism. The chain carries TRBV5-1 and TRBJ1-2, with a tentative D call TRBD1 (5 bases). CDR3 sequence (DNA): TGCGCCAGCAGCTTCGACAGCGTGAACTATGGCTACACCTTC. It encodes CASSFDSVNYGYTF.